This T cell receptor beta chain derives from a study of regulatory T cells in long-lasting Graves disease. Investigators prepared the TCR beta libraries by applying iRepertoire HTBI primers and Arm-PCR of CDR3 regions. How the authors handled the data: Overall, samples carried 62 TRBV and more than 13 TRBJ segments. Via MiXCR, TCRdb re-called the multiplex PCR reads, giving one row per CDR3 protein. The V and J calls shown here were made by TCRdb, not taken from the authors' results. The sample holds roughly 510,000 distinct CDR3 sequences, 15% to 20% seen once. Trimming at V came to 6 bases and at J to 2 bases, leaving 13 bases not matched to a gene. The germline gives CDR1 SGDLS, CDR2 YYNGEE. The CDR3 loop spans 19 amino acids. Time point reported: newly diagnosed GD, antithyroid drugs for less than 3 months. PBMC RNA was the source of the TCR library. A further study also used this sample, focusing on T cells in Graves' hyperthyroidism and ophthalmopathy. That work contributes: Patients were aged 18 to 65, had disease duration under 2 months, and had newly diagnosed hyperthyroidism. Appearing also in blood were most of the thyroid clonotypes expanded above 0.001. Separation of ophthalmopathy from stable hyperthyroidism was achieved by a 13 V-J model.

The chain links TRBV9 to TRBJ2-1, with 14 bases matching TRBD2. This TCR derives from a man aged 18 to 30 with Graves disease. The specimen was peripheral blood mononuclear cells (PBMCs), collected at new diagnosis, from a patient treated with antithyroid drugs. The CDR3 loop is CASTLIGLAGGLTYNEQFF. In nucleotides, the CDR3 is TGTGCCAGCACCTTAATAGGACTAGCGGGAGGCCTTACCTACAATGAGCAGTTCTTC.